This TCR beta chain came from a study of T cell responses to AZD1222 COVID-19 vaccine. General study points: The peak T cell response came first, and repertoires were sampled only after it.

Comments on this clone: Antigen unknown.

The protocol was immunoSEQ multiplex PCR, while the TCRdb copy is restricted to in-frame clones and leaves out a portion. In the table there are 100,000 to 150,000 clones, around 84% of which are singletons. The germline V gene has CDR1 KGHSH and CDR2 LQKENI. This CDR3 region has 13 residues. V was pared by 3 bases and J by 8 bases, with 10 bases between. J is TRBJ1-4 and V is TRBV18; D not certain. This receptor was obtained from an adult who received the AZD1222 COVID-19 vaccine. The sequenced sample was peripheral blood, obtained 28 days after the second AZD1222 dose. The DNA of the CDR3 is TGTGCCAGCTCACCGGGTGGTATGGAAAAACTGTTTTTT. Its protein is CASSPGGMEKLFF.